This TCR beta chain was recorded in a study of response to subunit inactivated influenza vaccine. Study-level points and caveats: Authors suggested seasonal influenza vaccinations each recruit few new T cells.

This clonotype was counted many times. Its antigen is as yet unknown. Germline trimming cut 6 bases from V and 2 bases from J; bases unmatched to any gene: 7. Germline-derived CDR1 and CDR2 are ENHRY and SYGVKD. The CDR3 has 17 amino acids. TCRdb fed the RT-PCR reads into MiXCR, producing one record per CDR3 protein. Of roughly 570,000 distinct CDR3 sequences in the sample, 12% to 15% were seen once. The sample consisted of PBMCs from blood, taken 11 to 12 days after vaccination. The rearrangement uses TRBV10-3 and TRBJ2-1; the match to TRBD2 covers 13 bases. This receptor was taken from a man over 45 who received an inactivated influenza vaccine. The CDR3 sequence: CAIRTSGGAGPYNEQFF. Here the CDR3 DNA reads TGTGCCATCAGAACTAGCGGGGGGGCCGGTCCCTACAATGAGCAGTTCTTC.